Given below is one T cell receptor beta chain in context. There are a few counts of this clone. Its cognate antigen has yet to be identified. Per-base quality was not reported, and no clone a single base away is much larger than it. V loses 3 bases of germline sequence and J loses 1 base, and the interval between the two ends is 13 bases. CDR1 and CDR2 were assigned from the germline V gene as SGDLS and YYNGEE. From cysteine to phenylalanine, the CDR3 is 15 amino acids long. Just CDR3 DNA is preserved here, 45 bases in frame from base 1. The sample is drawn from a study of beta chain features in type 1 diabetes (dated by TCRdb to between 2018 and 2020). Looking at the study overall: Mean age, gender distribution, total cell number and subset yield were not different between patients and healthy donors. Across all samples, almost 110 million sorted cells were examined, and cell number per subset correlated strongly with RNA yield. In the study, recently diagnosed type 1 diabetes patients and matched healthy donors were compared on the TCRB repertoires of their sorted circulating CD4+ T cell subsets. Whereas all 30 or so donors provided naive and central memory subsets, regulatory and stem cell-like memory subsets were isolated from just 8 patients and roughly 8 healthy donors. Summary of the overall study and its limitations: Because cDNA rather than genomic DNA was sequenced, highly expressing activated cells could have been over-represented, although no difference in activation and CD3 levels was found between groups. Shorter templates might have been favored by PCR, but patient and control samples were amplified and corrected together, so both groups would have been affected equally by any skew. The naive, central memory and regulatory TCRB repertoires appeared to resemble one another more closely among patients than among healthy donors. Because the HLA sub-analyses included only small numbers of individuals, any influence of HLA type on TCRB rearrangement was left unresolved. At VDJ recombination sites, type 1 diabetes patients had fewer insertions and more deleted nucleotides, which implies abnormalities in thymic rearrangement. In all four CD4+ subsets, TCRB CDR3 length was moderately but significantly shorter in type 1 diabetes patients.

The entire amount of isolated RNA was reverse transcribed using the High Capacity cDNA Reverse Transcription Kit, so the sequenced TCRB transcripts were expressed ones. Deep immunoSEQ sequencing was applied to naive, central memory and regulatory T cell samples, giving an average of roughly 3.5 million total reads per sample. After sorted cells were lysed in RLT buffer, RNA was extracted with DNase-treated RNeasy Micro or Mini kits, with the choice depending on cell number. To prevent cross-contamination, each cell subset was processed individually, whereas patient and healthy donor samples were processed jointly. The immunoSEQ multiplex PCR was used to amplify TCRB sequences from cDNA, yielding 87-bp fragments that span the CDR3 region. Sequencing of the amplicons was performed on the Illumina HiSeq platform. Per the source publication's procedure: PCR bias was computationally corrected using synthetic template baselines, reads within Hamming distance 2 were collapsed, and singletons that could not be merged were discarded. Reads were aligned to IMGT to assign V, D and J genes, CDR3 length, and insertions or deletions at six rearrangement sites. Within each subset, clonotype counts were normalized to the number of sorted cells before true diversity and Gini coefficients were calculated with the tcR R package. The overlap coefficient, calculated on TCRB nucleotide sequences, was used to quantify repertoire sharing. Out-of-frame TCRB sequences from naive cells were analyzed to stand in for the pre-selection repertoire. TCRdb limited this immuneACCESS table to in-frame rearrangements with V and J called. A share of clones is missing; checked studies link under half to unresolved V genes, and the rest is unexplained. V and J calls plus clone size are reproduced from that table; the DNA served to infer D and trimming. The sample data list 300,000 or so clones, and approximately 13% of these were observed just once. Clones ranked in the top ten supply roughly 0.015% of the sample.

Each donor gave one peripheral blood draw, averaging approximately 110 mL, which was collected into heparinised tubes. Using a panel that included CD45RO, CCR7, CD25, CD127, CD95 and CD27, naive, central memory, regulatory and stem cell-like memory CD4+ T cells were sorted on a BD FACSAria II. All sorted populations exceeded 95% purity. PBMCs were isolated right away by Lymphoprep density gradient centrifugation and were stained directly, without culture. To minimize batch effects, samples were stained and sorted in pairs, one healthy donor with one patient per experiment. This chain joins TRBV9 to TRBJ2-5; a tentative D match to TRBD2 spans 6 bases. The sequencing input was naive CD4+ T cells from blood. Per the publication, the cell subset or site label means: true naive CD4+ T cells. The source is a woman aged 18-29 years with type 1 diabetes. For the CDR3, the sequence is CASSAGSGPQETQYF. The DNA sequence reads TGTGCCAGCAGCGCTGGTAGCGGACCCCAAGAGACCCAGTACTTC.